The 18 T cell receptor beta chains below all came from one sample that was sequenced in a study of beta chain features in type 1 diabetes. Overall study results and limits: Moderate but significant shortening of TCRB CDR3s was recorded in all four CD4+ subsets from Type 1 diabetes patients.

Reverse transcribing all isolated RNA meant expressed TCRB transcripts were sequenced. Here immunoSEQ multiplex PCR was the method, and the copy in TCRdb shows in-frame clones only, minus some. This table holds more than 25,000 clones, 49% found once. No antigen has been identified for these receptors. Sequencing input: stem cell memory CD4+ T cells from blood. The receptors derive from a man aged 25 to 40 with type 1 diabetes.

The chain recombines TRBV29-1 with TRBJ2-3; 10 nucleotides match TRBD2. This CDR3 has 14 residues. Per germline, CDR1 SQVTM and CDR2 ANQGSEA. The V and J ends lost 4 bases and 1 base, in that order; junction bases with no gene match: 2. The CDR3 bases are TGCAGCGTTGGGGGGACTAGCGGCACAGATACGCAGTATTTT. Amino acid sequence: CSVGGTSGTDTQYF.

The CDR3 loop reads CASSRTSFGNQPQHF. In DNA form, the CDR3 reads TGTGCCAGCAGTAGAACCAGTTTTGGCAATCAGCCCCAGCATTTT. This chain connects TRBV6-5 to TRBJ1-5, with D unclear. The ends were cut back, 5 bases at V and 2 bases at J, with 13 bases in the middle. CDR1 and CDR2 (germline): MNHEY, SVGAGI. This CDR3 is 15 amino acids long.

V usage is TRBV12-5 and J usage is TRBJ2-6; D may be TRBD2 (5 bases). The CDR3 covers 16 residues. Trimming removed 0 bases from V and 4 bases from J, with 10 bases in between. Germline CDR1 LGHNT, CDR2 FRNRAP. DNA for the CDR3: TGTGCTAGTGGTTTGGTAAGGGAGACCGGGGCCAACGTCCTGACTTTC. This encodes CASGLVRETGANVLTF.

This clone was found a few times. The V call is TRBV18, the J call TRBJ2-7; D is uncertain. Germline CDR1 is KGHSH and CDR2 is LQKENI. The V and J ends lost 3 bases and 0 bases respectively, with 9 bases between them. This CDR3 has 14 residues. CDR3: CASSPGRTSYEQYF. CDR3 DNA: TGTGCCAGCTCACCTGGCCGAACCTCCTACGAGCAGTACTTC.

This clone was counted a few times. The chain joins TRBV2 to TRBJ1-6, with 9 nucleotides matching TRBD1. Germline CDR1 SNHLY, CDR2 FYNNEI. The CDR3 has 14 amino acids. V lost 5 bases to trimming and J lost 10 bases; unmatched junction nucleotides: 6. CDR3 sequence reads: CASSLNRGRSPLHF. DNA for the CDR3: TGTGCCAGCAGTTTAAACAGGGGGCGATCACCCCTCCACTTT.

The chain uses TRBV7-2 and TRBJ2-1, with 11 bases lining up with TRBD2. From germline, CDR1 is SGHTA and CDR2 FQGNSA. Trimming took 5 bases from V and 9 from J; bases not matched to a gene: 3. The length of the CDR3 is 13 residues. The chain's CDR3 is CASSLSGGAEQFF. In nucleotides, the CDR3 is TGTGCCAGCAGCCTTAGCGGGGGGGCTGAGCAGTTCTTC. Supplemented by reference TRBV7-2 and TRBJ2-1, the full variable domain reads GAGVSQSPSNKVTEKGKDVELRCDPISGHTALYWYRQSLGQGLEFLIYFQGNSAPDKSGLPSDRFSAERTGGSVSTLTIQRTQQEDSAVYLCASSLSGGAEQFFGPGTRLTVL.

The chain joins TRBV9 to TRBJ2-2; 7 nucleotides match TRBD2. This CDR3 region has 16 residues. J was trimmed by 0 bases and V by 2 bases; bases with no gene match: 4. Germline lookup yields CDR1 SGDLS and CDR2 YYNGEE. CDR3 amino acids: CASSVFGGANTGELFF. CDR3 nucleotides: TGTGCCAGCAGCGTCTTTGGGGGGGCGAACACCGGGGAGCTGTTTTTT.

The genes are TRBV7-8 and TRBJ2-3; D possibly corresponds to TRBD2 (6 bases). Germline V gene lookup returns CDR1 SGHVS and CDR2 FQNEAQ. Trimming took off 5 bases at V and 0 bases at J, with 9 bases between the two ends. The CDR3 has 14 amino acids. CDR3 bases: TGTGCCAGCAGCGTTAGCGGAAGCACAGATACGCAGTATTTT. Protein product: CASSVSGSTDTQYF. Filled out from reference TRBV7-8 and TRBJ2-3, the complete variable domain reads GAGVSQSPRYKVAKRGQDVALRCDPISGHVSLFWYQQALGQGPEFLTYFQNEAQLDKSGLPSDRFFAERPEGSVSTLKIQRTQQEDSAVYLCASSVSGSTDTQYFGPGTRLTVL.

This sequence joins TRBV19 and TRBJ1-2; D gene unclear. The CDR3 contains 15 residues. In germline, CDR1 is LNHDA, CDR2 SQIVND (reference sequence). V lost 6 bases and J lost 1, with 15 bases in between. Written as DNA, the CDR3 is TGTGCCAGTAGCCTCGAGGCAGACTATAACTATGGCTACACCTTC. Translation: CASSLEADYNYGYTF.

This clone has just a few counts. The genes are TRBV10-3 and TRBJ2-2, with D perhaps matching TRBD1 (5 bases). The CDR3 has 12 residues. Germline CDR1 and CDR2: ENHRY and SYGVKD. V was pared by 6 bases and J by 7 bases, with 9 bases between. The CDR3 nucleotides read TGTGCCATCAGCTCTAGGGGCGGGGAGCTGTTTTTT. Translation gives CAISSRGGELFF.

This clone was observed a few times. The CDR3 is CAWSTGLAFKDTQYF. The DNA of the CDR3 is TGTGCCTGGTCAACCGGACTAGCGTTTAAAGATACGCAGTATTTT. The J gene is TRBJ2-3, the V gene TRBV30, with 9 bases that match TRBD2. Trimming removed 5 bases from V and 5 bases from J; junction bases left unmatched: 11. Germline V gene data show CDR1 as GTSNPN and CDR2 as SVGIG (reference sequence). The CDR3 has 15 residues.

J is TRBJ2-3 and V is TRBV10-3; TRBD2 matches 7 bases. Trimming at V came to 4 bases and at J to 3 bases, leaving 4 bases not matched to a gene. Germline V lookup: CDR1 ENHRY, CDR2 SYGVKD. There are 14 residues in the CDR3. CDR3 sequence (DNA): TGTGCCATCAGTGGGGTAGCGGGTACAGATACGCAGTATTTT. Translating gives CAISGVAGTDTQYF.

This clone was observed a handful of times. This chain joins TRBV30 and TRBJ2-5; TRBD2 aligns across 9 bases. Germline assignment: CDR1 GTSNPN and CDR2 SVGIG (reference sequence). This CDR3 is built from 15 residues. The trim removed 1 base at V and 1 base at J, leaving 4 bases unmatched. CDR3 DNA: TGTGCCTGGAGTGGAAGCGGGGGGCCCCAAGAGACCCAGTACTTC. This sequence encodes CAWSGSGGPQETQYF.

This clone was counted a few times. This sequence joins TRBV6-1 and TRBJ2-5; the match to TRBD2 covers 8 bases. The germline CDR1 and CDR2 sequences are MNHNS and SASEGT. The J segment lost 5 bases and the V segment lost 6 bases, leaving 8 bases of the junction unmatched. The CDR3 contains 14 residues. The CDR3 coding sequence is TGTGCCAGCAGGCGCGGGGGGCTTGGGGAGACCCAGTACTTC. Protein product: CASRRGGLGETQYF.

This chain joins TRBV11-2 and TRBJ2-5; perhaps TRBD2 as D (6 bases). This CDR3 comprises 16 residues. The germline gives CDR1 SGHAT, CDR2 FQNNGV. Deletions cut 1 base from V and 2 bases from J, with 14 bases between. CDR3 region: CASSLGHSGAQETQYF. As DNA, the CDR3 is TGTGCCAGCAGCTTAGGACATAGCGGAGCACAAGAGACCCAGTACTTC.

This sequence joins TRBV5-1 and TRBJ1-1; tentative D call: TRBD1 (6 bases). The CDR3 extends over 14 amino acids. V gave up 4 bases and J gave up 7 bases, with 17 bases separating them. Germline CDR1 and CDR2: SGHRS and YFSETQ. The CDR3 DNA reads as TGCGCCAGCAGCGCACAGGGAGGGGCACTTGAAGCTTTCTTT. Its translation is CASSAQGGALEAFF.

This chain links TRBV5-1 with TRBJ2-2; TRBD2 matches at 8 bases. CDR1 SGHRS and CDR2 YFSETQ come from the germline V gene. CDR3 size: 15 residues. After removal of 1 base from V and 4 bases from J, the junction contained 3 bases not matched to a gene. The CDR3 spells CASSLLAGPTGELFF. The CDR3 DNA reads TGCGCCAGCAGCTTGTTAGCGGGGCCCACCGGGGAGCTGTTTTTT.

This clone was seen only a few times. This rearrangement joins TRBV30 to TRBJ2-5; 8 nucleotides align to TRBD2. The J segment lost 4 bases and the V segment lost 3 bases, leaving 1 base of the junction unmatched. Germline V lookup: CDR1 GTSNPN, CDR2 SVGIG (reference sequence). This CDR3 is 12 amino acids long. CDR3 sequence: CAWSGRGETQYF. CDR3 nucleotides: TGTGCCTGGAGCGGGAGGGGAGAGACCCAGTACTTC.